A selection of T cell receptor beta chains follows, all from one sample in a study of cytomegalovirus exposure and HLA in healthy donors. Clones were read by immunoSEQ multiplex PCR, and TCRdb kept only the in-frame ones, dropping some. The sample lists about 170,000 clones; 65% to 85% were seen once. The sample consisted of PBMCs. Every receptor here comes from a woman aged 45-65 years in good health and CMV-seropositive. Each CDR3 is given without its conserved first and last residue.

>TRBV7-3|TRBJ2-3
ASKERGALTDTQY
>TRBV9|TRBJ2-5
ASAKTGMRETQY
>TRBV7-9|TRBJ1-6
ASSLVGRVTSSYNSPLH
>TRBV2|TRBJ1-5
ASNLGGEGNQPQH
>TRBV29-1|TRBJ2-7
SVVIFRDRDSYEQY
>TRBV5-6|TRBJ2-7
ASSLTEGLHEQY
>TRBV9|TRBJ2-3
ASSVDPGGTDTQY
>TRBV7-9|TRBJ1-4
ASSLRGGEAEKLF
>TRBV5-1|TRBJ1-1
ASSLQGGSTEAF
>TRBV15|TRBJ2-7
ATSRGQGLPYEQY
>TRBV19|TRBJ2-1
ASRQLAGGPSQF
>TRBV5-1|TRBJ1-2
ASSPEGQGARGYT
>TRBV4-3|TRBJ2-5
ASSHSRTGGVQETQY
>TRBV28|TRBJ2-7
ASSLQGRSYEQY
>TRBV4-2|TRBJ1-2
ASSQVPGERGYT
>TRBV2|TRBJ1-2
ASTPGQGASYGYT
>TRBV11-2|TRBJ1-2
ASSLGQGGGYT
>TRBV5-1|TRBJ2-2
ASSWAGTGDTGELF
>TRBV29-1|TRBJ2-7
SVEVSTILYEQY
>TRBV10-1|TRBJ1-5
ASDSTPIGGRALMSSNQPQH
>TRBV23-1|TRBJ2-7
ASSPRGRTSGSYEQY
>TRBV7-2|TRBJ2-1
ASSLEAGGRWNEQF
>TRBV30|TRBJ1-1
AWNGLYTEAF
>TRBV5-1|TRBJ1-1
ASSLVARGTEAF
>TRBV27|TRBJ1-2
ASSIAPGLRLTYGYT
>TRBV4-1|TRBJ2-5
ASSQEGQRKY
>TRBV27|TRBJ1-4
ASSVGHNNEKLF
>TRBV29-1|TRBJ2-3
SVESVTLDTQY
>TRBV28|TRBJ2-2
ASSFWAGTGELF
>TRBV28|TRBJ1-1
ASSLDIEEVISGTEAF
>TRBV6-5|TRBJ1-5
ASSNRVHNQPQH
>TRBV11-2|TRBJ2-7
ASSLGASGGAFYEQY
>TRBV19|TRBJ2-7
ATSRQGHSYEQY
>TRBV6-1|TRBJ2-7
ASSALGGGENYEQY
>TRBV29-1|TRBJ2-1
SVRTSVDEQF
>TRBV6-5|TRBJ1-3
ASRAGFSGNTIY
>TRBV14|TRBJ1-4
ASSLGRVDEKLF
>TRBV4-1|TRBJ2-2
ASSLGTGGTGELF
>TRBV11-3|TRBJ2-5
ASSLHGQGVETQY
>TRBV4-1|TRBJ1-6
ASSQHSPYNSPLH
>TRBV7-3|TRBJ2-1
ASSLRASRNEQF
>TRBV18|TRBJ2-3
ASSPGTSGSTDTQY
>TRBV6-5|TRBJ1-2
ASSRNRENGYT
>TRBV5-1|TRBJ2-7
ASSLGTAGYDEQY
>TRBV30|TRBJ2-1
AWSVGRNNEQF
>TRBV5-4|TRBJ2-3
ASSFTGTMQY
>TRBV5-1|TRBJ1-1
ASSNPTGINTEAF
>TRBV5-1|TRBJ2-3
ASSLEVTSADTQY
>TRBV30|TRBJ1-2
AWSQGQFLGGYT
>TRBV5-1|TRBJ1-4
ASSDLGAEKLF
>TRBV5-1|TRBJ1-4
ASSSATNEKLF
>TRBV7-9|TRBJ2-7
ASTPSGGSYEQY
>TRBV6-6|.
ASSRNFGTSGYEQY
>TRBV23-1|TRBJ1-5
ASSHVRGRDQPQH